This TCR beta chain came from a study of T cell repertoires in cytomegalovirus infection. Overall study context: TCR beta signatures that were public indicated CMV infection and matching HLA type. Study-wide findings and caveats: Cumulative frequency of public TCR beta families picked out carriers of CMV plus the relevant HLA.

This clonotype was seen at least ten times. What it binds is unknown. TCRdb used MiXCR to reprocess the reads, holding one entry per CDR3 protein. Counted here are about 310,000 distinct CDR3 sequences, 9.6% occurring once; the ten biggest clones make up 2% to 3%. V was trimmed by 4 bases and J by 2 bases, leaving 17 bases between them. Per the germline V gene, CDR1 is SGHTA and CDR2 is FQGNSA. The CDR3 loop spans 16 amino acids. The V gene is TRBV7-2, the J gene TRBJ2-5; D is possibly TRBD1 (6 bases). The origin of this receptor is a human donor in good health (CMV status not recorded). Some clones in this sample may be carry-over from other donors' samples. Sequencing was carried out using PBMCs. For the CDR3, the DNA is TGTGCCAGCAGCTCCGCCCATTCGACAGGACAAGAGACCCAGTACTTC. Encoded protein: CASSSAHSTGQETQYF.